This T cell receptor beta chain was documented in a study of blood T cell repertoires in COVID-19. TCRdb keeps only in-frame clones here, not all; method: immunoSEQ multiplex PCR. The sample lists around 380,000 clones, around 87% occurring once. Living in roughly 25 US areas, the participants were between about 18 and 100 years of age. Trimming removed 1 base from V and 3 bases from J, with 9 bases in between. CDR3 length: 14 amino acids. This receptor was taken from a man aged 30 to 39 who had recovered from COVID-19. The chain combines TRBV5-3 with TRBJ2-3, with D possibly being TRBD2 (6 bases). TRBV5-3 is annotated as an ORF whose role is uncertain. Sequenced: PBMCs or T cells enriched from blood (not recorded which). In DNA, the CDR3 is TGTGCCAGAAGCTTGCTCGGGGGTACAGATACGCAGTATTTT. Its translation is CARSLLGGTDTQYF.